Listed here are 20 T cell receptor beta chains from one sample, sequenced in a study of T-cell reconstitution after alpha-beta-depleted transplantation in children. Preparation of the TCRbeta library was carried out with unique molecular identifiers. One entry per CDR3 protein results from TCRdb running MiXCR on the PCR reads. Of about 440,000 distinct CDR3 sequences in the sample, over 40% were seen once. The source was PBMCs, collected before TCRalphabeta/CD19-depleted stem cell transplant. All receptors come from a girl between 2 and 10 years old with aplastic anemia, due to receive a stem cell transplant.

The genes are TRBV12-3 or TRBV12-4 and TRBJ2-1; 12 bases match TRBD2. J gave up 8 bases and V 6 bases, and 5 bases lay outside the gene matches. The CDR3 length is 14 residues. The CDR3 loop reads CASSRLAGVYEQFF. CDR3 DNA sequence: TGTGCCAGCAGCCGACTAGCGGGGGTTTATGAGCAGTTCTTC.

V is TRBV19 and J is TRBJ2-1, with 12 bases identical to TRBD2. V shed 3 bases and J 8 bases; nucleotides not matched to a gene: 11. Germline V CDR1 and CDR2: LNHDA, SQIVND (reference sequence). The CDR3 is made up of 17 amino acids. DNA of the CDR3: TGTGCCAGTAGTATTCTAGCGGGAGGGCCACAGATGCATGAGCAGTTCTTC. Protein sequence: CASSILAGGPQMHEQFF.

This clonotype was recorded many times. The J gene is TRBJ2-7, the V gene TRBV7-9; 7 bases fit TRBD1. Trimming cost V 5 bases and J 5 bases; bases outside gene matches: 6. The CDR3 is made up of 13 amino acids. The germline CDR1 and CDR2 sequences are SEHNR and FQNEAQ (reference sequence). The CDR3 bases are TGTGCCAGCAGCATTGACAGGGCCAACGAGCAGTACTTC. It codes for CASSIDRANEQYF. The full variable domain, completed using reference TRBV7-9 and TRBJ2-7, is DTGVSQNPRHKITKRGQNVTFRCDPISEHNRLYWYRQTLGQGPEFLTYFQNEAQLEKSRLLSDRFSAERPKGSFSTLEIQRTEQGDSAMYLCASSIDRANEQYFGPGTRLTVT.

There are a few counts of this clonotype. The chain employs TRBV6-6 and TRBJ1-1; possibly TRBD1 for D (5 bases). Looked up from germline, CDR1 is MNHNY and CDR2 is SVGAGI (reference sequence). The V and J ends lost 0 bases and 8 bases respectively, with 10 bases between them. CDR3 length equals 13 residues. CDR3 DNA: TGTGCCAGCAGTTACTCCGGGGGGAGGGAAGCTTTCTTT. Amino acids: CASSYSGGREAFF.

This rearrangement joins TRBV19 to TRBJ1-2, with D possibly matching TRBD1 (5 bases). The length of the CDR3 is 15 residues. Germline CDR1 and CDR2: LNHDA and SQIVND (reference sequence). V dropped 4 bases and J dropped 0 bases, with 12 bases sitting between them. The CDR3 DNA reads TGTGCCAGTAGTACTCCGGGACGGACTAACTATGGCTACACCTTC. Translation gives CASSTPGRTNYGYTF.

This clonotype was found once. The chain recombines TRBV20-1 with TRBJ2-7; TRBD1 matches 8 bases. In germline, CDR1 is DFQATT, CDR2 SNEGSKA (reference sequence). V lost 3 bases to trimming and J lost 2 bases; unmatched junction nucleotides: 6. The CDR3 is made up of 14 amino acids. Here the CDR3 DNA reads TGCAGTGCTAGGGCCGGGACAGGCGCCTACGAGCAGTACTTC. Translated, it gives CSARAGTGAYEQYF.

The chain recombines TRBV5-1 with TRBJ2-1; 8 bases map to TRBD2. Germline V CDR1 and CDR2: SGHRS, YFSETQ. The CDR3 extends over 17 amino acids. Trimming removed 1 base from V and 4 bases from J; junction bases left unmatched: 10. The CDR3 region is CASSLYPSREEYNEQFF. The CDR3 DNA is TGCGCCAGCAGCTTGTACCCTTCGCGGGAGGAGTACAATGAGCAGTTCTTC.

The V and J genes are TRBV4-2 and TRBJ2-1, with TRBD2 as a possible D gene (7 bases). CDR3 length equals 14 residues. V dropped 5 bases and J dropped 8 bases, with 16 bases sitting between them. Germline values: CDR1 LGHNA, CDR2 YNFKEQ. The CDR3 loop reads CASSGRGAGDEQFF. The CDR3 nucleotides read TGTGCCAGCAGCGGTCGGGGGGCAGGGGATGAGCAGTTCTTC.

The J gene is TRBJ2-7, the V gene TRBV12-3 or TRBV12-4; D might be TRBD1 (6 bases). This CDR3 has 15 residues. The V gene lost 0 bases and the J gene lost 5 bases, with 14 bases spanning the gap. The CDR3 region is CASSLAPQGDNEQYF. CDR3 DNA: TGTGCCAGCAGTTTAGCGCCACAGGGAGATAACGAGCAGTACTTC.

Only one count was recorded for this clonotype. J is TRBJ1-1 and V is TRBV12-3 or TRBV12-4; possibly TRBD1 for D (5 bases). V gave up 3 bases and J gave up 7 bases, with 12 bases separating them. The CDR3 spans 13 residues. The CDR3 sequence is CASSFGRGREAFF. DNA for the CDR3: TGTGCCAGCAGTTTCGGCCGGGGCCGTGAAGCTTTCTTT.

As to this clonotype: One junction end disagrees with the germline gene, perhaps due to a read error. The J gene is TRBJ2-5, the V gene TRBV2, with D possibly called TRBD1 or TRBD2 (6 bases each). The germline V gene has CDR1 SNHLY and CDR2 FYNNEI. The CDR3 is 14 amino acids. This chain's CDR3 is CASTEQGVRETQSF. In DNA, the CDR3 is TGTGCCAGCACCGAACAGGGAGTCCGGGAGACCCAGTCCTTC.

The sample holds a few counts of this clonotype. The CDR3, as DNA: TGTGCCAGCAACCCCGGGAGGGGGATTGGCGAGCAGTACTTC. It codes for CASNPGRGIGEQYF. This rearrangement joins TRBV11-2 to TRBJ2-7, with TRBD2 identical over 8 bases. The CDR3 sequence is 14 residues long. The germline V gene encodes CDR1 SGHAT and CDR2 FQNNGV. Trimming at V came to 7 bases and at J to 6 bases, leaving 11 bases not matched to a gene.

CDR3 in DNA: TGCGCCAGCAGCGCTTCTATAACTGGGGAGCTGTTTTTT. This gives the protein CASSASITGELFF. The genes are TRBV5-1 and TRBJ2-2; D is uncertain. Germline V gene sequence: CDR1 SGHRS, CDR2 YFSETQ. This CDR3 region has 13 residues. Trimming pared 4 bases from V and 8 bases from J, leaving 12 bases between.

The chain uses TRBV4-1 and TRBJ2-7; 8 bases fit TRBD1. From germline, CDR1 is MGHRA and CDR2 YSYEKL. The CDR3 loop spans 14 amino acids. Unmatched junction bases numbered 3, after V lost 0 bases and J lost 5 bases. This chain's CDR3 is CASSQDPGQDEQYF. Written as DNA, the CDR3 is TGCGCCAGCAGCCAAGACCCGGGACAGGACGAGCAGTACTTC.

This clonotype appeared a few times. This chain uses TRBV20-1 with TRBJ2-1, with 7 bases that match TRBD2. Germline lookup yields CDR1 DFQATT and CDR2 SNEGSKA (reference sequence). The V gene end was trimmed by 6 bases and the J gene end by 5 bases; junction bases not matched to a gene: 7. The CDR3 spans 13 residues. CDR3 in amino acids: CSARLADHNEQFF. In DNA, the CDR3 is TGCAGTGCAAGGCTAGCGGACCACAATGAGCAGTTCTTC.

V gene TRBV29-1 combines with J gene TRBJ2-5; D perhaps matches TRBD2 (6 bases). CDR1 and CDR2 (germline): SQVTM, ANQGSEA. The CDR3 totals 13 residues. With 2 bases removed from V and 5 bases from J, the gap between germline ends came to 12 bases. CDR3 loop: CSVEWGGLETQYF. CDR3 nucleotide sequence: TGCAGCGTTGAATGGGGAGGTTTGGAGACCCAGTACTTC.

The chain has TRBV28 and TRBJ2-1; possibly TRBD1 for D (6 bases). The CDR3 is 14 amino acids. Per germline, CDR1 MDHEN and CDR2 SYDVKM. With 6 bases removed from V and 3 bases from J, the gap between germline ends came to 12 bases. CDR3 sequence: CASRTGLNYNEQFF. Written as DNA, the CDR3 is TGTGCCAGCAGAACAGGGCTAAACTACAATGAGCAGTTCTTC. Together with reference TRBV28 and TRBJ2-1, the CDR3 gives the full variable domain: DVKVTQSSRYLVKRTGEKVFLECVQDMDHENMFWYRQDPGLGLRLIYFSYDVKMKEKGDIPEGYSVSREKKERFSLILESASTNQTSMYLCASRTGLNYNEQFFGPGTRLTVL.

The V gene is TRBV6-1, the J gene TRBJ2-6; 9 positions agree with TRBD1. The CDR3 totals 16 residues. Germline loops: CDR1 MNHNS, CDR2 SASEGT. Losses at the gene ends were 8 bases for V and 0 bases for J; bases not matched to a gene: 5. For the CDR3, the DNA is TGTGCCAGCCGCACAGGGGGCAGCTCTGGGGCCAACGTCCTGACTTTC. Translating gives CASRTGGSSGANVLTF.

This chain links TRBV4-1 with TRBJ2-7; possibly TRBD1 or TRBD2 for D (7 bases each). Trimming stripped 0 bases from V and 6 bases from J, with 12 bases between. Per the germline V gene, CDR1 is MGHRA and CDR2 is YSYEKL. The CDR3 is made up of 14 amino acids. CDR3 coding DNA: TGCGCCAGCAGCCAAGACCCAGGGGGGGTCGAGCAGTACTTC. Translated: CASSQDPGGVEQYF.

This clonotype was seen a handful of times. The CDR3 DNA sequence: TGTGCCAGCAGCTTTGGGACTGCAACAGATACGCAGTATTTT. This encodes CASSFGTATDTQYF. The V gene is TRBV7-2, the J gene TRBJ2-3; D might be TRBD2 (6 bases). Trimming took 3 bases from V and 3 from J, leaving 10 bases between them. Germline V lookup: CDR1 SGHTA, CDR2 FQGNSA. The length of the CDR3 is 14 residues.